This T cell receptor (beta chain) was sequenced for a study of T cell changes during pregnancy in multiple sclerosis. Using immunoSEQ multiplex PCR, the repertoire was profiled, and TCRdb retains in-frame clones only, with some absent. The sample contains some 60,000 clones, 75% to 95% of which appear only once. Germline V gene lookup returns CDR1 MNHEY and CDR2 SVGAGI. V lost 5 bases and J 0 bases, leaving 11 bases between the germline ends. This CDR3 has 15 residues. The genes are TRBV6-5 and TRBJ2-4, with D maybe TRBD1 (5 bases). The sequence was collected from a female donor in good health, enrolled as a control in a pregnancy study. The input for sequencing was peripheral blood, taken in the first trimester of pregnancy. The CDR3 sequence: CASSTYRKAKNIQYF. DNA of the CDR3: TGTGCCAGCAGTACCTACAGGAAAGCCAAAAACATTCAGTACTTC.